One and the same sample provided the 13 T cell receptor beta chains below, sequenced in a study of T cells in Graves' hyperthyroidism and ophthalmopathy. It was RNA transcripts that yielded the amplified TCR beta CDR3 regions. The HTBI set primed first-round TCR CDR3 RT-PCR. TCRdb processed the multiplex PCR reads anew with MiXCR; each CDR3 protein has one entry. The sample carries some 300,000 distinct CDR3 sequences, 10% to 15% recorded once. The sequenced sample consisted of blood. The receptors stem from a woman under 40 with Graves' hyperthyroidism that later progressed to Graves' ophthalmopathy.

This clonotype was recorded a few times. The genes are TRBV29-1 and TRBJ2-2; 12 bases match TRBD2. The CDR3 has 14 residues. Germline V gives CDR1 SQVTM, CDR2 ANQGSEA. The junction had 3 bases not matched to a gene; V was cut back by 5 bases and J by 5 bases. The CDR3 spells CSVTSGRSTGELFF. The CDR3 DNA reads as TGCAGCGTTACTAGCGGGAGGAGTACCGGGGAGCTGTTTTTT.

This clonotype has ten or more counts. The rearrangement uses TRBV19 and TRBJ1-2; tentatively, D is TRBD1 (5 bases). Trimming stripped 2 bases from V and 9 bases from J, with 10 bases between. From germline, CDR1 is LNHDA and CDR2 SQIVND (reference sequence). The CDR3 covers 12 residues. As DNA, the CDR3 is TGTGCCAGTAGTATAACCCAGGGAAGCTACACCTTC. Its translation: CASSITQGSYTF. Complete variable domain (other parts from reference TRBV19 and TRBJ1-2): DGGITQSPKYLFRKEGQNVTLSCEQNLNHDAMYWYRQDPGQGLRLIYYSQIVNDFQKGDIAEGYSVSREKKESFPLTVTSAQKNPTAFYLCASSITQGSYTFGSGTRLTVV.

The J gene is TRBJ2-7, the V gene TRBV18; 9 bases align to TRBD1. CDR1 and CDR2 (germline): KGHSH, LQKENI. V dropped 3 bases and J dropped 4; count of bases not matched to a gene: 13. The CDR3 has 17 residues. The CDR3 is CASSPQFRQGGAYEQYF. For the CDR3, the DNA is TGTGCCAGCTCACCCCAATTCAGACAGGGGGGGGCTTACGAGCAGTACTTC.

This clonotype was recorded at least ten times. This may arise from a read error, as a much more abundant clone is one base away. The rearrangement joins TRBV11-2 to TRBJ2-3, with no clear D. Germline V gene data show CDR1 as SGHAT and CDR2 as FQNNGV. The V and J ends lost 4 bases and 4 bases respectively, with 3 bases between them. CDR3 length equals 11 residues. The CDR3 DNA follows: TGTGCCAGCAGCTCCCCAGATACGCAGTATTTT. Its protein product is CASSSPDTQYF. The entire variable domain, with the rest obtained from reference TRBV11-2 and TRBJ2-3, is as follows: EAGVAQSPRYKIIEKRQSVAFWCNPISGHATLYWYQQILGQGPKLLIQFQNNGVVDDSQLPKDRFSAERLKGVDSTLKIQPAKLEDSAVYLCASSSPDTQYFGPGTRLTVL.

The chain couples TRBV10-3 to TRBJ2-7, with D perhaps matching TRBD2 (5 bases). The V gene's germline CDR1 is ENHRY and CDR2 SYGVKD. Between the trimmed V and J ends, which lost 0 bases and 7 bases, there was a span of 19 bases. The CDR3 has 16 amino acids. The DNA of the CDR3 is TGTGCCATCAGTGAGTCGGGAAAGCGGACGTCCTCTGAGCAGTACTTC. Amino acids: CAISESGKRTSSEQYF.

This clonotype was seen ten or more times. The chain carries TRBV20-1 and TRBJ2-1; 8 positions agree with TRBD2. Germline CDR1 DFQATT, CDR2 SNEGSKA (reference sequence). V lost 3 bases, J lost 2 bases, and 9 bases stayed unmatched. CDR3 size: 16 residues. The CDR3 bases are TGCAGTGCTAGTCCAAGCGGGAGCGCGACCTACAATGAGCAGTTCTTC. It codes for CSASPSGSATYNEQFF.

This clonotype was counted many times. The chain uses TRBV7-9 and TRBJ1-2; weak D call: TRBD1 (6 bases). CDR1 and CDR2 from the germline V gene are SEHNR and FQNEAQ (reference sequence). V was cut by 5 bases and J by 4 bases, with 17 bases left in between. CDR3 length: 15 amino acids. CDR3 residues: CASSPTATGIYGYTF. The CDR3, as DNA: TGTGCCAGCAGCCCTACCGCGACAGGAATCTATGGCTACACCTTC. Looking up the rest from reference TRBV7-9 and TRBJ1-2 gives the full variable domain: DTGVSQNPRHKITKRGQNVTFRCDPISEHNRLYWYRQTLGQGPEFLTYFQNEAQLEKSRLLSDRFSAERPKGSFSTLEIQRTEQGDSAMYLCASSPTATGIYGYTFGSGTRLTVV.

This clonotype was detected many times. CDR3 DNA sequence: TGTGCCAGCAGCCCCCTTAATCTCCAAGAGACCCAGTACTTC. This sequence encodes CASSPLNLQETQYF. The V and J genes are TRBV3-1 and TRBJ2-5; D remains unclear. V lost 4 bases, J lost 1 base, and 10 bases lay in between. Germline CDR1 reads LGHDT; CDR2 reads YNNKEL (reference sequence). The CDR3 has 14 residues.

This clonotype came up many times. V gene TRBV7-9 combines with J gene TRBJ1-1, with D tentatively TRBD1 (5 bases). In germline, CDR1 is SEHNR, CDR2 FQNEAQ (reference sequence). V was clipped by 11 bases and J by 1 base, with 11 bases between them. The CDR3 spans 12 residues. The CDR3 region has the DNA TGTGCCGGGGCTTCTGGGAACACTGAAGCTTTCTTT. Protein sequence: CAGASGNTEAFF.

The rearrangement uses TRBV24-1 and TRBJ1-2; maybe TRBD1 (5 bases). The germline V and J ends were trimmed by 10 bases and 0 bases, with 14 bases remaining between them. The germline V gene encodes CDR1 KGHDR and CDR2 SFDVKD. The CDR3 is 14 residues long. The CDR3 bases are TGTGCCACTCAGGGTTCACCTCCTAACTATGGCTACACCTTC. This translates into CATQGSPPNYGYTF.

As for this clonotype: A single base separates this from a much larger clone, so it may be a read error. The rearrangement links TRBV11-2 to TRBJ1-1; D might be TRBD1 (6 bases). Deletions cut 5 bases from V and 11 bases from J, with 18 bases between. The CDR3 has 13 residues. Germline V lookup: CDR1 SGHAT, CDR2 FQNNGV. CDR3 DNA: TGTGCCAGCAGCCTACCTGACAGGCCACCCGCTTTCTTT. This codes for CASSLPDRPPAFF.

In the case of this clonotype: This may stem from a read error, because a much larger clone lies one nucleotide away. CDR3 loop: CASSLSGDSQPQHF. In nucleotides, the CDR3 is TGTGCCAGCAGTTTATCCGGGGACAGTCAGCCCCAGCATTTT. The chain combines TRBV27 with TRBJ1-5; TRBD1 matches 7 bases. The V and J ends lost 0 bases and 6 bases, in that order; junction bases with no gene match: 2. CDR3 length: 14 residues. Germline V gene data show CDR1 as MNHEY and CDR2 as SMNVEV (reference sequence).

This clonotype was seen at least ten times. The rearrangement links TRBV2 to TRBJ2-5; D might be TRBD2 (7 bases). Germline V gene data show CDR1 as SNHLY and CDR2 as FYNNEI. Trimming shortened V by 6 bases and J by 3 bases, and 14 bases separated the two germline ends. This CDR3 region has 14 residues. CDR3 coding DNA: TGTGCCAGCAGGTTGGGGGGGGGCAAAGAGACCCAGTACTTC. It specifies CASRLGGGKETQYF.